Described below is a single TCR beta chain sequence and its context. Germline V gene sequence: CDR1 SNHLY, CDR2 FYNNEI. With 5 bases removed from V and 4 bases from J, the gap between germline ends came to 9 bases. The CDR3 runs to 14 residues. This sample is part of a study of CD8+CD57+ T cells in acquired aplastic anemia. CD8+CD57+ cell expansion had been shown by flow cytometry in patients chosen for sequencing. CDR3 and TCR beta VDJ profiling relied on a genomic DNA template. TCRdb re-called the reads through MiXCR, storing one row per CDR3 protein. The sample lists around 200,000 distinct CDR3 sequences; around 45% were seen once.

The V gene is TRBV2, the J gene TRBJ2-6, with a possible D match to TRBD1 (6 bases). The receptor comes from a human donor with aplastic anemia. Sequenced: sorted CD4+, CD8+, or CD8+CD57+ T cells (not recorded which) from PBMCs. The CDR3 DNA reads TGTGCCAGCAGTACGGGGACAGGGGCCAACGTCCTGACTTTC. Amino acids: CASSTGTGANVLTF.